Presented here are 23 T cell receptor beta chains from one specimen sequenced in a study of regulatory T cells. No antigen has been assigned to these receptors. Findings and limits, study-wide: Hydrophobic residues at CDR3 positions 6 and 7 were enriched in conventional CD4+ T cells of CD3G-deficient patients.

Amplification used 52 TRBV primers and 13 TRBJ primers. TCRdb's copy holds only in-frame clones and misses some; the assay was immunoSEQ multiplex PCR. The repertoire holds nearly 30,000 clones, with about nine tenths as singletons. Sequencing was done on a sample of conventional CD4+ T cells sorted from blood. The receptors come from a person aged 18 to 30 with CD3G deficiency.

This sequence joins TRBV4-1 and TRBJ2-5, with 8 bases that match TRBD1. Looked up from germline, CDR1 is MGHRA and CDR2 is YSYEKL. The CDR3 runs 16 residues. V trimming: 0 bases; J trimming: 3 bases; junction bases outside the gene matches: 6. CDR3 coding DNA: TGCGCCAGCAGCCAAGACCAGACAGGGGTTGAAGAGACCCAGTACTTC. Translation gives CASSQDQTGVEETQYF.

There are a few counts of this clone. V gene TRBV12-2 combines with J gene TRBJ1-5; the table's D gene call, TRBD1, was not cross checked with the DNA. TRBV12-2 is a recognized pseudogene. The CDR3 is 14 amino acids. CDR3 sequence reads: CASRRTPSNQPQHF. Written as DNA, the CDR3 is TGTGCAAGTCGCCGGACACCGAGCAATCAGCCCCAGCATTTT.

This sequence joins TRBV13 and TRBJ2-6, with D hard to call. Trimming removed 3 bases at V and 3 bases at J, with 12 bases between. Looked up from germline, CDR1 is PRHDT and CDR2 is FYEKMQ (reference sequence). This CDR3 has 16 amino acids. The CDR3 reads CASSFRVGLGANVLTF. CDR3 in DNA: TGTGCCAGCAGCTTTAGGGTTGGGCTTGGGGCCAACGTCCTGACTTTC.

In this sample, this clone turned up a few times. The chain recombines TRBV5-6 with TRBJ2-5, with TRBD1 matching over 7 bases. There are 15 residues in the CDR3. The V gene's germline CDR1 is SGHDT and CDR2 YYEEEE. Trimming cost V 1 base and J 5 bases; bases outside gene matches: 8. CDR3 DNA sequence: TGTGCCAGCAGCTTGTTGGCAGGGGGACGGGAGACCCAGTACTTC. This codes for CASSLLAGGRETQYF.

The rearrangement uses TRBV6-1 and TRBJ1-2; D unclear. Germline V CDR1 and CDR2: MNHNS, SASEGT. The V end was cut by 0 bases, the J end by 2 bases, with 4 bases between. CDR3 size: 13 residues. The CDR3 coding sequence is TGTGCCAGCAGTGAAGCTGACAACTATGGCTACACCTTC. This translates into CASSEADNYGYTF.

In its sample, this clone was seen once. The J gene is TRBJ2-3, the V gene TRBV7-9, with D maybe TRBD1 (6 bases). Germline CDR1 SEHNR, CDR2 FQNEAQ (reference sequence). Deletions cut 1 base from V and 12 bases from J, with 14 bases between. The CDR3 sequence is 13 residues long. CDR3 region: CASSLEVNRDQYF. The DNA for the CDR3 is TGTGCCAGCAGCTTAGAGGTGAACAGGGACCAGTATTTT.

The J gene is TRBJ1-6, the V gene TRBV5-4; D remains ambiguous. The V gene lost 4 bases and the J gene lost 13 bases, with 12 bases spanning the gap. From germline, CDR1 is SGHNT and CDR2 YYREEE (reference sequence). This CDR3 has 12 amino acids. This chain's CDR3 is CASSQDRLPLHF. As DNA, the CDR3 is TGTGCCAGCAGCCAAGATCGTCTGCCCCTCCACTTT.

This clone was seen just once. The chain carries TRBV2 and TRBJ2-3, with TRBD1 identical over 10 bases. CDR1 and CDR2 from the germline V gene are SNHLY and FYNNEI. Trimming took 7 bases from V and 3 from J; bases not matched to a gene: 4. The CDR3 contains 14 residues. The CDR3 DNA reads TGTGCCAGCATTAGGGACAGGGGAACAGATACGCAGTATTTT. Residues: CASIRDRGTDTQYF.

The genes are TRBV10-3 and TRBJ2-1; D unresolved. The V gene lost 3 bases and the J gene lost 7 bases, with 10 bases spanning the gap. The CDR3 is 13 amino acids. Germline V gene data show CDR1 as ENHRY and CDR2 as SYGVKD. The DNA of the CDR3 is TGTGCCATCAGTGACCAGGCCCTAAATGAGCAGTTCTTC. Its protein is CAISDQALNEQFF.

The chain joins TRBV10-3 to TRBJ2-2, with 10 bases that match TRBD2. Germline assignment: CDR1 ENHRY and CDR2 SYGVKD. The CDR3 has 14 residues. V shed 4 bases, J shed 7 bases, and the junction held 3 bases outside the gene matches. CDR3 sequence reads: CAISAGTSDGELFF. The CDR3 nucleotides are TGTGCCATCAGTGCCGGGACTAGCGACGGGGAGCTGTTTTTT.

The chain is built from TRBV6-6 and TRBJ1-5; D might be TRBD1 (5 bases). Trimming pared 2 bases from V and 4 bases from J, leaving 9 bases between. Germline CDR1 reads MNHNY; CDR2 reads SVGAGI (reference sequence). This CDR3 comprises 14 residues. The CDR3 sequence: CASSYRGRNQPQHF. The DNA for the CDR3 is TGTGCCAGCAGTTACAGGGGAAGGAATCAGCCCCAGCATTTT.

V usage is TRBV4-3 and J usage is TRBJ2-7, with D tentatively TRBD1 (8 bases). CDR3 size: 15 residues. V was shortened by 4 bases and J by 6 bases, with 19 bases between the two germline ends. Per germline, CDR1 LGHNA and CDR2 YSLEER. CDR3 sequence (DNA): TGCGCCAGCAGCCCGACCGGGGGGACAGGTCTCGAGCAGTACTTC. Translating gives CASSPTGGTGLEQYF.

This clone was observed a handful of times. The rearrangement joins TRBV28 to TRBJ2-1; the D is unclear. Germline assignment: CDR1 MDHEN and CDR2 SYDVKM. V lost 6 bases and J lost 6, with 12 bases in between. The CDR3 totals 13 residues. CDR3 sequence (DNA): TGTGCCAGCAGGCCCGACTGGGGCAATGAGCAGTTCTTC. Protein product: CASRPDWGNEQFF. Full variable domain (remainder filled in from reference TRBV28 and TRBJ2-1): DVKVTQSSRYLVKRTGEKVFLECVQDMDHENMFWYRQDPGLGLRLIYFSYDVKMKEKGDIPEGYSVSREKKERFSLILESASTNQTSMYLCASRPDWGNEQFFGPGTRLTVL.

The chain's CDR3 is CASSARGGLYNEQFF. Here the CDR3 DNA reads TGTGCCAGTAGTGCCCGCGGGGGACTCTACAATGAGCAGTTCTTC. This chain uses TRBV19 with TRBJ2-1; 7 positions match TRBD2. The CDR3 is 15 amino acids. J was trimmed by 3 bases and V by 5 bases; bases with no gene match: 7. The germline V gene encodes CDR1 LNHDA and CDR2 SQIVND (reference sequence).

The genes are TRBV28 and TRBJ1-1, with 8 bases aligning to TRBD1. This CDR3 spans 19 amino acids. Germline V CDR1 and CDR2: MDHEN, SYDVKM. Losses at the gene ends were 5 bases for V and 5 bases for J; bases not matched to a gene: 22. CDR3 loop: CASSDLGLGAGGAGTEAFF. The DNA of the CDR3 is TGTGCCAGCAGTGATTTGGGCCTTGGGGCAGGGGGCGCGGGGACTGAAGCTTTCTTT. Full variable domain (outside the CDR3, taken from reference TRBV28 and TRBJ1-1): DVKVTQSSRYLVKRTGEKVFLECVQDMDHENMFWYRQDPGLGLRLIYFSYDVKMKEKGDIPEGYSVSREKKERFSLILESASTNQTSMYLCASSDLGLGAGGAGTEAFFGQGTRLTVV.

This chain links TRBV9 with TRBJ1-3; 8 bases agree with TRBD1. V lost 6 bases to trimming and J lost 1 base; unmatched junction nucleotides: 3. The CDR3 is 14 residues long. Germline V gene data show CDR1 as SGDLS and CDR2 as YYNGEE. CDR3 sequence: CASNRDRSGNTIYF. CDR3 sequence (DNA): TGTGCCAGCAACCGGGACAGGTCTGGAAACACCATATATTTT.

The chain recombines TRBV7-9 with TRBJ2-3; D is perhaps TRBD1 (5 bases). CDR3 length: 13 amino acids. Germline CDR1 reads SEHNR; CDR2 reads FQNEAQ (reference sequence). The V gene lost 5 bases and the J gene lost 4 bases, with 10 bases spanning the gap. For the CDR3, the DNA is TGTGCCAGCAGCCATTCCAGGGCAGATACGCAGTATTTT. Translation gives CASSHSRADTQYF.

The gene calls are TRBV2 and TRBJ2-7; 11 nucleotides line up with TRBD1. The germline gives CDR1 SNHLY, CDR2 FYNNEI. The V and J ends lost 7 bases and 11 bases, in that order; junction bases with no gene match: 10. The CDR3 has 13 residues. The chain's CDR3 is CASTGQGAPPEYF. CDR3 coding DNA: TGTGCCAGCACAGGACAGGGGGCGCCGCCGGAGTACTTC.

V usage is TRBV7-9 and J usage is TRBJ2-2; tentatively, D is TRBD1 or TRBD2 (6 bases each). Looked up from germline, CDR1 is SEHNR and CDR2 is FQNEAQ (reference sequence). The germline V and J ends were trimmed by 2 bases and 1 base, with 11 bases remaining between them. The CDR3 consists of 16 residues. The CDR3 loop reads CASSLIGGRNTGELFF. Here the CDR3 DNA reads TGTGCCAGCAGCTTAATTGGGGGGCGGAACACCGGGGAGCTGTTTTTT. Full variable domain (missing parts from reference TRBV7-9 and TRBJ2-2): DTGVSQNPRHKITKRGQNVTFRCDPISEHNRLYWYRQTLGQGPEFLTYFQNEAQLEKSRLLSDRFSAERPKGSFSTLEIQRTEQGDSAMYLCASSLIGGRNTGELFFGEGSRLTVL.

This chain uses TRBV9 with TRBJ2-3; a possible D gene is TRBD2 (6 bases). The CDR3 covers 16 residues. V dropped 4 bases and J dropped 3 bases, with 18 bases sitting between them. Germline CDR1 is SGDLS and CDR2 is YYNGEE. CDR3 sequence reads: CASSQGGLAMTDTQYF. CDR3 DNA: TGTGCCAGCAGCCAAGGAGGGCTAGCGATGACAGATACGCAGTATTTT.

V is TRBV30 and J is TRBJ1-3; possible D gene TRBD1, 6 bases. There are 18 residues in the CDR3. The germline V gene encodes CDR1 GTSNPN and CDR2 SVGIG (reference sequence). V lost 3 bases, J lost 0 bases, and 21 bases lay in between. CDR3: CAWRPHPTGLSSGNTIYF. In nucleotides, the CDR3 is TGTGCCTGGAGGCCCCACCCGACAGGACTGAGCTCTGGAAACACCATATATTTT.

The chain carries TRBV28 and TRBJ2-1; 7 nucleotides line up with TRBD1. J gave up 7 bases and V 10 bases, and 7 bases lay outside the gene matches. Germline V gives CDR1 MDHEN, CDR2 SYDVKM. CDR3 length: 12 residues. As DNA, the CDR3 is TGTGCCACCCGACAGGGATGGAATGAGCAGTTCTTC. Residues: CATRQGWNEQFF.

This clone has only one observation. V and J are TRBV11-2 and TRBJ2-3, with 8 bases lining up with TRBD1. This CDR3 has 17 residues. Germline assignment: CDR1 SGHAT and CDR2 FQNNGV. With 3 bases clipped from V and 4 bases from J, the junction kept 12 bases outside the gene matches. The CDR3 region has the DNA TGTGCCAGCAGCTTGGCCCCGCGCGGGACAGGTTCAGATACGCAGTATTTT. Translating it yields CASSLAPRGTGSDTQYF.